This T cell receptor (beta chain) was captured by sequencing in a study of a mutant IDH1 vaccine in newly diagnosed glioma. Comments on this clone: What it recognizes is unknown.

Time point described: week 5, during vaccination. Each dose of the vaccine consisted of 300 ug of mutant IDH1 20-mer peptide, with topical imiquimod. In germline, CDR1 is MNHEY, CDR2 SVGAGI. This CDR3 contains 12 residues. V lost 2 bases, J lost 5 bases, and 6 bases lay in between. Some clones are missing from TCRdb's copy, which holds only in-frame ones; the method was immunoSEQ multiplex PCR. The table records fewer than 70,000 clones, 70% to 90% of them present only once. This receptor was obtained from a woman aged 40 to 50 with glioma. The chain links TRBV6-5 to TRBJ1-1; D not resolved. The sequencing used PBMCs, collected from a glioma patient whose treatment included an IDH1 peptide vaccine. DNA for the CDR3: TGTGCCAGCAGTTACAAAGGGACTGAAGCTTTCTTT. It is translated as CASSYKGTEAFF.